The present T cell receptor (beta chain) was sequenced within a study of CD8 T cells in Susac syndrome. V was clipped by 6 bases and J by 1 base, with 9 bases between them. Germline CDR1 and CDR2: ENHRY and SYGVKD. The CDR3 is made up of 13 amino acids. Healthy donors served as age- and sex-matched controls. With random hexamers, reverse transcription was performed on 0.5 to 1 ug of RNA. TCRdb recomputed calls from the immunoSEQ multiplex PCR reads with MiXCR, one row per CDR3 protein. There are some 120,000 distinct CDR3 sequences in the sample; less than 95% occur only once, and roughly 0.12% lies in the top ten.

The material sequenced was CD8+ T cells from PBMCs. The source is a human donor in good health. The J gene is TRBJ1-1, the V gene TRBV10-3; D perhaps matches TRBD1 (5 bases). CDR3 protein: CAIRLQENTEAFF. The CDR3 DNA follows: TGTGCCATCAGATTACAGGAGAACACTGAAGCTTTCTTT.